The clone carrying this T cell receptor beta chain was seen at least ten times. Its matching antigen is unknown. Template switching by 5'RACE produced TCR cDNA, adding a universal primer site and UMIs. TCRdb recomputed calls from the 5' RACE reads with MiXCR, one row per CDR3 protein. The data hold more than 110,000 distinct CDR3 sequences, with 6.6% observed a single time. CDR1 is SGHTA and CDR2 is FQGNSA in the germline V gene. The junction had 10 bases not matched to a gene; V was cut back by 5 bases and J by 8 bases. This CDR3 region has 15 residues. The sample comes from a study of T cells after yellow fever vaccination. Overall study results and limits: Once the booster was given, most primary-vaccination clones reappeared, at roughly 96% for CD4 and roughly 91% for CD8.

Sequencing was performed on CD4+ T cells sorted from PBMCs, taken 10 days after the yellow fever booster vaccination. The source of this sequence is a man aged 25 to 40 who received the YFV17D yellow fever vaccine. The chain combines TRBV7-2 with TRBJ2-1; the match to TRBD2 covers 9 bases. The DNA for the CDR3 is TGTGCCAGCAGCCCCCGTGGAGCGGGAGGATATGAGCAGTTCTTC. Amino acid sequence: CASSPRGAGGYEQFF. Full variable domain (missing parts from reference TRBV7-2 and TRBJ2-1): GAGVSQSPSNKVTEKGKDVELRCDPISGHTALYWYRQSLGQGLEFLIYFQGNSAPDKSGLPSDRFSAERTGGSVSTLTIQRTQQEDSAVYLCASSPRGAGGYEQFFGPGTRLTVL.